The 17 T cell receptor beta chains below come from one sample, sequenced in a study of Ad26.COV2.S vaccination and SARS-CoV-2 variants (dated by TCRdb to the early 2020s). To prepare the library, the immunoSEQ multiplex PCR assay was applied. TCRdb mirrors the immuneACCESS table, restricted to in-frame sequences. Some clones are absent from its copies; in checked studies, under half trace to an unresolved V gene, and the reason for the others is unknown. The sample has some 190,000 clones on record, 87% of them singletons. Clones ranked in the top ten supply more than 4.5% of the sample. Reading the label with the study, this specimen's time point is: individuals recovered from natural SARS-CoV-2 infection. The sample consisted of peripheral blood, taken after recovery from COVID-19. Receptor source: a human donor who had recovered from COVID-19.

The table lists this clone with a count of one. CDR3 sequence reads: CASSWGGGDGAFF. The CDR3 DNA reads TGCGCCAGCAGCTGGGGTGGCGGGGATGGGGCTTTCTTT. The gene calls are TRBV5-1 and TRBJ1-1; D ambiguous. Per germline, CDR1 SGHRS and CDR2 YFSETQ. V was trimmed by 3 bases and J by 11 bases, leaving 17 bases between them. The CDR3 totals 13 residues.

This clone was counted only a few times. This rearrangement joins TRBV7-2 to TRBJ2-7; the match to TRBD2 covers 7 bases. This CDR3 has 15 amino acids. CDR1 SGHTA and CDR2 FQGNSA come from the germline V gene. V lost 5 bases and J lost 0; bases outside the gene matches: 7. In DNA, the CDR3 is TGTGCCAGCAGCGTCTCTACTAGCGTCTCCTACGAGCAGTACTTC. Protein sequence: CASSVSTSVSYEQYF.

The gene calls are TRBV5-1 and TRBJ1-2; D possibly corresponds to TRBD1 (5 bases). The CDR3 loop spans 13 amino acids. V was cut by 1 base and J by 4 bases, with 8 bases left in between. In germline, CDR1 is SGHRS, CDR2 YFSETQ. This CDR3 reads CASSLPGTYGYTF. The CDR3 nucleotides read TGCGCCAGCAGCTTGCCCGGGACCTATGGCTACACCTTC.

This clone was seen a handful of times. The CDR3 DNA follows: TGCGCCAGCAGTGACACCGGACAGATAGCATCCACTGAAGCTTTCTTT. Translation gives CASSDTGQIASTEAFF. The chain carries TRBV10-2 and TRBJ1-1; tentatively, D is TRBD1 (6 bases). The V end was cut by 3 bases, the J end by 4 bases, with 18 bases between. The CDR3 is 16 amino acids. CDR1 WSHSY and CDR2 SAAADI come from the germline V gene.

The chain uses TRBV7-6 and TRBJ2-7; TRBD1 matches at 9 bases. The J segment lost 3 bases and the V segment lost 5 bases, leaving 11 bases of the junction unmatched. Germline V lookup: CDR1 SGHVS, CDR2 FNYEAQ. CDR3 length: 16 amino acids. CDR3 region: CASSPGTGQGSYEQYF. The CDR3 bases are TGTGCCAGCAGCCCTGGAACGGGACAGGGAAGCTACGAGCAGTACTTC.

This chain uses TRBV7-8 with TRBJ1-5, with a weak D call TRBD1 (5 bases). CDR3 length: 15 amino acids. V was clipped by 1 base and J by 2 bases, with 9 bases between them. Germline V CDR1 and CDR2: SGHVS, FQNEAQ. CDR3 amino acids: CASSLVSGGNQPQHF. The CDR3 DNA follows: TGTGCCAGCAGCTTAGTTTCGGGGGGCAATCAGCCCCAGCATTTT. The whole variable domain, remainder taken from reference TRBV7-8 and TRBJ1-5, is GAGVSQSPRYKVAKRGQDVALRCDPISGHVSLFWYQQALGQGPEFLTYFQNEAQLDKSGLPSDRFFAERPEGSVSTLKIQRTQQEDSAVYLCASSLVSGGNQPQHFGDGTRLSIL.

This rearrangement joins TRBV10-3 to TRBJ1-1; the D gene is possibly TRBD1 (6 bases). V was clipped by 5 bases and J by 3 bases, with 13 bases between them. The CDR3 spans 14 residues. CDR1 is ENHRY, CDR2 SYGVKD, per germline. CDR3 nucleotides: TGTGCCATCAGTTACAGGGTGGGGGACACTGAAGCTTTCTTT. This encodes CAISYRVGDTEAFF.

This sequence joins TRBV5-4 and TRBJ2-2; 10 nucleotides align to TRBD2. Germline values: CDR1 SGHNT, CDR2 YYREEE (reference sequence). The V and J ends lost 0 bases and 6 bases, in that order; junction bases with no gene match: 11. The CDR3 contains 18 residues. The CDR3 DNA follows: TGTGCCAGCAGCTTGGCCGGGACTAGCGTTAATGGGGCCGGGGAGCTGTTTTTT. Translation gives CASSLAGTSVNGAGELFF.

The genes are TRBV6-5 and TRBJ1-1; D call uncertain. Looked up from germline, CDR1 is MNHEY and CDR2 is SVGAGI. There are 15 residues in the CDR3. V lost 8 bases and J lost 4, with 20 bases in between. CDR3 nucleotides: TGTGCCAGCTGCCCAGGTTTAGGCGTGAGCACTGAAGCTTTCTTT. The encoded protein is CASCPGLGVSTEAFF.

V gene TRBV2 combines with J gene TRBJ1-2; D is ambiguous. The CDR3 contains 10 residues. V lost 7 bases and J lost 5, with 5 bases in between. Per the germline V gene, CDR1 is SNHLY and CDR2 is FYNNEI. The CDR3 loop reads CASNGYGYTF. For the CDR3, the DNA is TGTGCCAGCAATGGATATGGCTACACCTTC.

The chain is built from TRBV28 and TRBJ2-7; maybe TRBD2 (5 bases). The CDR3 extends over 11 amino acids. Germline-derived CDR1 and CDR2 are MDHEN and SYDVKM. Trimming left V 8 bases short and J 8 bases short, with 13 bases between. The CDR3 nucleotides are TGTGCCAGCGGAGCGGACCGTAAGCAGTACTTC. This sequence encodes CASGADRKQYF.

The gene calls are TRBV19 and TRBJ1-4; D is possibly TRBD1 (5 bases). The V end lost 3 bases, the J end lost 6 bases, and 20 bases lay between the germline ends. CDR3 length: 17 amino acids. In germline, CDR1 is LNHDA, CDR2 SQIVND (reference sequence). CDR3 sequence (DNA): TGTGCCAGTAGTATCTCCGGGACTGGAGGGCCGGATGAAAAACTGTTTTTT. This sequence encodes CASSISGTGGPDEKLFF.

As regards this clone: The sample carries other DNA sequences with the same CDR3. V gene TRBV2 combines with J gene TRBJ1-1, with D unresolved. Germline V gene data show CDR1 as SNHLY and CDR2 as FYNNEI. The CDR3 is 13 residues long. Trimming removed 3 bases at V and 0 bases at J, with 5 bases between. CDR3: CASSEGMNTEAFF. The DNA of the CDR3 is TGTGCCAGCAGTGAGGGAATGAACACTGAAGCTTTCTTT.

V gene TRBV30 combines with J gene TRBJ1-2; TRBD1 might be the D (6 bases). CDR3 length: 14 amino acids. The germline V gene encodes CDR1 GTSNPN and CDR2 SVGIG (reference sequence). The V and J ends lost 0 bases and 3 bases respectively, with 11 bases between them. CDR3 coding DNA: TGTGCCTGGAGTGTAGGGGGGGGCGACTATGGCTACACCTTC. It specifies CAWSVGGGDYGYTF.

This chain uses TRBV5-1 with TRBJ2-3; the D is unclear. The V and J ends lost 3 bases and 2 bases respectively, with 16 bases between them. Germline CDR1 and CDR2: SGHRS and YFSETQ. The CDR3 is 16 residues long. CDR3 bases: TGCGCCAGCAGCTCCCCTCGACCCCGCCTCACAGATACGCAGTATTTT. It translates to CASSSPRPRLTDTQYF.

This clone was recorded once. The V and J genes are TRBV28 and TRBJ2-7, with a tentative D call TRBD2 (5 bases). The CDR3 covers 15 residues. Trimming took 5 bases from V and 0 from J, leaving 14 bases between them. Per germline, CDR1 MDHEN and CDR2 SYDVKM. CDR3 nucleotide sequence: TGTGCCAGCAGTACCCTGTTAGCGAACTCCTACGAGCAGTACTTC. Its protein product is CASSTLLANSYEQYF.

In its sample, this clone was seen a few times. V and J are TRBV5-1 and TRBJ1-3; D remains unclear. V was clipped by 7 bases and J by 3 bases, with 20 bases between them. The CDR3 has 16 amino acids. CDR1 and CDR2 (germline): SGHRS, YFSETQ. DNA for the CDR3: TGCGCCAGCTCGTTGGCCGGACTAAGTGTTGGAAACACCATATATTTT. It encodes CASSLAGLSVGNTIYF.